The 28 T cell receptor beta chains reported below all come from one sample, sequenced in a study of shared clonotypes between healthy human individuals. Clones were sequenced by immunoSEQ multiplex PCR, and TCRdb holds only the in-frame ones, with some missing. The sample contains over a million clones, about four fifths of which appear only once. The sample was memory CD4+ T cells from PBMCs. Subset: CD45RA-negative fraction. The receptors were gathered from a man aged 18-30 years in good health. Some clones in this sample may be carry-over from other donors' samples.

The chain employs TRBV7-9 and TRBJ2-2, with 7 bases matching TRBD1. Germline CDR1 is SEHNR and CDR2 is FQNEAQ (reference sequence). The V and J ends lost 5 bases and 1 base, in that order; junction bases with no gene match: 4. The CDR3 sequence is 15 residues long. The CDR3: CASSHYRGNTGELFF. In nucleotides, the CDR3 is TGTGCCAGCAGCCATTACAGGGGGAACACCGGGGAGCTGTTTTTT.

This clone turned up a few times. CDR3 protein: CASSLGGGSEKLFF. DNA of the CDR3: TGTGCCAGCAGCTTAGGAGGTGGGAGCGAAAAACTGTTTTTT. The chain employs TRBV7-3 and TRBJ1-4; D gene uncertain. Trimming removed 2 bases from V and 8 bases from J, with 12 bases in between. Germline V gene data show CDR1 as SGHTA and CDR2 as FQGTGA. This CDR3 contains 14 residues.

The chain is built from TRBV7-9 and TRBJ2-6; the D is unclear. CDR1 SEHNR and CDR2 FQNEAQ come from the germline V gene (reference sequence). The ends were cut back, 5 bases at V and 0 bases at J, with 11 bases in the middle. This CDR3 region has 16 residues. The CDR3 sequence: CASSLKGPSGANVLTF. Written as DNA, the CDR3 is TGTGCCAGCAGCCTCAAAGGGCCCTCTGGGGCCAACGTCCTGACTTTC. The whole variable domain, filled in from reference TRBV7-9 and TRBJ2-6, reads DTGVSQNPRHKITKRGQNVTFRCDPISEHNRLYWYRQTLGQGPEFLTYFQNEAQLEKSRLLSDRFSAERPKGSFSTLEIQRTEQGDSAMYLCASSLKGPSGANVLTFGAGSRLTVL.

The V gene is TRBV10-3, the J gene TRBJ2-3, with 8 bases fitting TRBD1. The CDR3 length is 18 residues. Germline V gene data show CDR1 as ENHRY and CDR2 as SYGVKD. Trimming removed 2 bases from V and 3 bases from J; junction bases left unmatched: 13. This chain's CDR3 is CAISEHSGGFGLTDTQYF. Written as DNA, the CDR3 is TGTGCCATCAGTGAGCATTCAGGGGGCTTCGGGTTGACAGATACGCAGTATTTT.

This clone was detected only a few times. The chain combines TRBV27 with TRBJ1-1; D unclear. The CDR3 has 13 residues. Trimming shortened V by 3 bases and J by 0 bases, and 5 bases separated the two germline ends. Germline V CDR1 and CDR2: MNHEY, SMNVEV (reference sequence). The CDR3 spells CASSLGLNTEAFF. The CDR3 DNA sequence: TGTGCCAGCAGTTTGGGTTTGAACACTGAAGCTTTCTTT.

The chain uses TRBV30 and TRBJ2-7; D gene ambiguous. CDR3 length equals 12 residues. V was shortened by 2 bases and J by 6 bases, with 11 bases between the two germline ends. From germline, CDR1 is GTSNPN and CDR2 SVGIG (reference sequence). CDR3: CAWSLFLGEQYF. In DNA, the CDR3 is TGTGCCTGGAGTCTGTTCTTGGGCGAGCAGTACTTC.

This clone was seen at least ten times. The chain joins TRBV11-1 to TRBJ2-2; TRBD2 matches 8 bases. Germline V gene sequence: CDR1 SGHAT, CDR2 FQDESV (reference sequence). J was trimmed by 7 bases and V by 8 bases; bases with no gene match: 9. The CDR3 consists of 14 residues. The CDR3 spells CASGTSSGRGELFF. The CDR3 DNA reads TGTGCCAGCGGGACTAGTAGTGGGCGCGGGGAGCTGTTTTTT.

The chain joins TRBV25-1 to TRBJ1-2; D is ambiguous. The germline CDR1 and CDR2 sequences are MGHDK and SYGVNS. The CDR3 contains 12 residues. V was pared by 6 bases and J by 2 bases, with 7 bases between. DNA of the CDR3: TGTGCCAGCAGGGAGGGAAACTATGGCTACACCTTC. It yields the protein CASREGNYGYTF.

The chain carries TRBV19 and TRBJ2-4; 7 bases line up with TRBD2. V trimming: 8 bases; J trimming: 0 bases; junction bases outside the gene matches: 7. Germline CDR1 LNHDA, CDR2 SQIVND (reference sequence). The CDR3 extends over 15 amino acids. CDR3 DNA: TGTGCCAGTCGAAGCGGGGACCTAGCCAAAAACATTCAGTACTTC. Residues: CASRSGDLAKNIQYF.

This rearrangement joins TRBV4-3 to TRBJ1-1; no reliable D call. The V end lost 0 bases, the J end lost 1 base, and 9 bases lay between the germline ends. Looked up from germline, CDR1 is LGHNA and CDR2 is YSLEER. The CDR3 sequence is 15 residues long. The CDR3 sequence: CASSQDVAGNTEAFF. CDR3 bases: TGCGCCAGCAGCCAAGACGTGGCAGGGAACACTGAAGCTTTCTTT.

As concerns this clone: Other nucleotide sequences from this sample produce the same CDR3. This chain uses TRBV9 with TRBJ2-5; the D is unclear. The CDR3 runs 12 residues. Germline V gene sequence: CDR1 SGDLS, CDR2 YYNGEE. Trimming removed 0 bases at V and 5 bases at J, with 5 bases between. DNA of the CDR3: TGTGCCAGCAGCGTAGGTGGGGAGACCCAGTACTTC. Protein sequence: CASSVGGETQYF.

The V call is TRBV27, the J call TRBJ2-3; D is perhaps TRBD2 (6 bases). The V end was cut by 5 bases, the J end by 5 bases, with 20 bases between. The length of the CDR3 is 16 residues. From germline, CDR1 is MNHEY and CDR2 SMNVEV (reference sequence). CDR3 residues: CASSGLGLFREDTQYF. The CDR3 nucleotides are TGTGCCAGCAGTGGCCTGGGACTCTTCCGGGAAGATACGCAGTATTTT.

The chain combines TRBV19 with TRBJ2-1, with TRBD2 matching 10 bases. The V segment lost 1 base and the J segment 8 bases; nucleotides outside the gene matches: 8. Germline V CDR1 and CDR2: LNHDA, SQIVND (reference sequence). The CDR3 length is 16 residues. The CDR3 sequence is CASSIARTSGIDEQFF. The CDR3 DNA reads as TGTGCCAGTAGTATAGCCCGAACTAGCGGGATAGATGAGCAGTTCTTC.

V gene TRBV5-1 combines with J gene TRBJ2-1; 8 bases are shared with TRBD1. The CDR3 is made up of 14 amino acids. V gave up 3 bases and J gave up 11 bases; unmatched junction bases: 10. CDR1 is SGHRS and CDR2 is YFSETQ in the germline V gene. The CDR3 coding sequence is TGCGCCAGCAGCTCATCAGGACAGGGAGGACAGCAGTTCTTC. Translation gives CASSSSGQGGQQFF. The complete variable domain, with remaining parts taken from reference TRBV5-1 and TRBJ2-1, reads KAGVTQTPRYLIKTRGQQVTLSCSPISGHRSVSWYQQTPGQGLQFLFEYFSETQRNKGNFPGRFSGRQFSNSRSEMNVSTLELGDSALYLCASSSSGQGGQQFFGPGTRLTVL.

The chain combines TRBV5-1 with TRBJ2-1; TRBD2 matches at 7 bases. V lost 5 bases, J lost 1 base, and 6 bases stayed unmatched. The CDR3 is made up of 15 amino acids. Germline CDR1 reads SGHRS; CDR2 reads YFSETQ. DNA for the CDR3: TGCGCCAGCAGTGGGCGGGAGAAATCCTACAATGAGCAGTTCTTC. Translation gives CASSGREKSYNEQFF.

The chain employs TRBV6-4 and TRBJ1-5, with unresolved D. This CDR3 is 15 amino acids long. CDR1 is MRHNA and CDR2 is SNTAGT in the germline V gene. With 7 bases removed from V and 1 base from J, the gap between germline ends came to 14 bases. DNA for the CDR3: TGTGCCAGCACCTCTGGGTATTGGAGCAATCAGCCCCAGCATTTT. It encodes CASTSGYWSNQPQHF.

This sequence joins TRBV5-6 and TRBJ2-4; no definite D call. The V gene lost 0 bases and the J gene lost 5 bases, with 6 bases spanning the gap. This CDR3 comprises 13 residues. CDR1 is SGHDT, CDR2 YYEEEE, per germline. The CDR3 here is CASSLAGENIQYF. The DNA of the CDR3 is TGTGCCAGCAGCTTGGCCGGTGAAAACATTCAGTACTTC.

The chain joins TRBV5-1 to TRBJ2-5, with D unresolved. Trimming stripped 3 bases from V and 5 bases from J, with 11 bases between. The CDR3 consists of 13 residues. The germline V gene has CDR1 SGHRS and CDR2 YFSETQ. CDR3 DNA: TGCGCCAGCAGCTCTTTTACCCGGGAGACCCAGTACTTC. Its translation: CASSSFTRETQYF. Complete variable domain (other parts from reference TRBV5-1 and TRBJ2-5): KAGVTQTPRYLIKTRGQQVTLSCSPISGHRSVSWYQQTPGQGLQFLFEYFSETQRNKGNFPGRFSGRQFSNSRSEMNVSTLELGDSALYLCASSSFTRETQYFGPGTRLLVL.

The genes are TRBV9 and TRBJ2-2; TRBD1 is a possible D gene (5 bases). V lost 0 bases to trimming and J lost 2 bases, with 11 bases between them. CDR1 SGDLS and CDR2 YYNGEE come from the germline V gene. The CDR3 is 16 residues long. DNA of the CDR3: TGTGCCAGCAGCGTAGGGGGCCGTCCCAACACCGGGGAGCTGTTTTTT. Amino acid sequence: CASSVGGRPNTGELFF.

This chain joins TRBV25-1 and TRBJ2-2; D is perhaps TRBD2 (6 bases). Trimming shortened V by 2 bases and J by 0 bases, and 7 bases separated the two germline ends. Germline CDR1 and CDR2: MGHDK and SYGVNS. This CDR3 contains 15 residues. The CDR3 is CASSEPGANTGELFF. CDR3 nucleotides: TGTGCCAGCAGTGAACCGGGGGCGAACACCGGGGAGCTGTTTTTT.

The chain uses TRBV13 and TRBJ1-1, with 9 positions matching TRBD1. The CDR3 covers 16 residues. Trimming cost V 4 bases and J 5 bases; bases outside gene matches: 11. Per the germline V gene, CDR1 is PRHDT and CDR2 is FYEKMQ (reference sequence). The CDR3 protein is CASSSDPGTGRTEAFF. For the CDR3, the DNA is TGTGCCAGCAGCTCCGACCCCGGGACAGGGCGGACTGAAGCTTTCTTT. The full variable domain, rest sourced from reference TRBV13 and TRBJ1-1, is AAGVIQSPRHLIKEKRETATLKCYPIPRHDTVYWYQQGPGQDPQFLISFYEKMQSDKGSIPDRFSAQQFSDYHSELNMSSLELGDSALYFCASSSDPGTGRTEAFFGQGTRLTVV.

The genes are TRBV6-5 and TRBJ2-3; TRBD2 matches 9 bases. Germline CDR1 is MNHEY and CDR2 is SVGAGI. V lost 2 bases, J lost 8 bases, and 2 bases stayed unmatched. The CDR3 has 13 residues. CDR3 DNA sequence: TGTGCCAGCAGTTACCGGCGGGAGGGTACGCAGTATTTT. Its protein is CASSYRREGTQYF.

Note on this clone: Other DNA sequences in this specimen translate into the identical CDR3. V is TRBV6-6 and J is TRBJ2-1; unclear D gene. Germline V CDR1 and CDR2: MNHNY, SVGAGI (reference sequence). V dropped 6 bases and J dropped 5 bases, with 8 bases sitting between them. CDR3 length: 12 amino acids. As DNA, the CDR3 is TGTGCCAGCAGCCCCGGAAACAATGAGCAGTTCTTC. It yields the protein CASSPGNNEQFF.

The chain carries TRBV7-2 and TRBJ2-7, with 8 bases identical to TRBD2. V shed 5 bases, J shed 7 bases, and the junction held 13 bases outside the gene matches. The V gene's germline CDR1 is SGHTA and CDR2 FQGNSA. The CDR3 totals 15 residues. This CDR3 is CASSRLAAVAGEQYF. The CDR3 bases are TGTGCCAGCAGCCGCTTGGCGGCGGTAGCGGGAGAGCAGTACTTC. The full variable domain, completed using reference TRBV7-2 and TRBJ2-7, is GAGVSQSPSNKVTEKGKDVELRCDPISGHTALYWYRQSLGQGLEFLIYFQGNSAPDKSGLPSDRFSAERTGGSVSTLTIQRTQQEDSAVYLCASSRLAAVAGEQYFGPGTRLTVT.

The chain couples TRBV5-8 to TRBJ2-3; D possibly corresponds to TRBD1 (7 bases). V lost 2 bases and J lost 7, with 17 bases in between. This CDR3 is built from 15 residues. Germline CDR1 is SGHTS and CDR2 is YDEGEE. DNA for the CDR3: TGTGCCAGCAGCTTAGGCGGGGTAGGGGGCCATACGCAGTATTTT. Translation: CASSLGGVGGHTQYF. Variable domain in full (rest from reference TRBV5-8 and TRBJ2-3): EAGVTQSPTHLIKTRGQQATLRCSPISGHTSVYWYQQALGLGLQFLLWYDEGEERNRGNFPPRFSGRQFPNYSSELNVNALELEDSALYLCASSLGGVGGHTQYFGPGTRLTVL.

The rearrangement joins TRBV6-4 to TRBJ2-2; TRBD2 matches 8 bases. The germline gives CDR1 MRHNA, CDR2 SNTAGT. The V and J ends lost 5 bases and 4 bases, in that order; junction bases with no gene match: 3. The CDR3 has 14 amino acids. The CDR3 loop is CASSHGTSTGELFF. The CDR3 nucleotides are TGTGCCAGCAGTCACGGGACTAGCACCGGGGAGCTGTTTTTT.

This clone appeared once. This chain uses TRBV2 with TRBJ1-6, with D possibly TRBD1 on 6 matching bases. CDR1 is SNHLY, CDR2 FYNNEI, per germline. CDR3 size: 14 residues. V lost 10 bases and J 5 bases, leaving 15 bases between the germline ends. The CDR3 is CATTWTVNNSPLHF. The CDR3, as DNA: TGTGCCACCACGTGGACAGTCAATAATTCACCCCTCCACTTT.

This clone has only a few counts. V usage is TRBV4-1 and J usage is TRBJ2-5, with 9 bases identical to TRBD1. The end of the DNA fits TRBJ2-7 better, so the J call may be wrong. The CDR3 has 17 amino acids. Germline CDR1 and CDR2: MGHRA and YSYEKL. CDR3 nucleotide sequence: TGCGCCAGCAGCCCCTCCCGACCCGGGACAGGGTCCTACGAGCAGTACTTC. Amino acids: CASSPSRPGTGSYEQYF.